A single sample is the source of the 7 T cell receptor beta chains below, sequenced in a study of chemoradiotherapy in HPV16-positive cancers. Sequencing was performed with immunoSEQ multiplex PCR; in TCRdb, only in-frame clones are kept and a portion is missing. The sample has fewer than 40,000 clones, around 82% seen once; the top ten hold more than 4.5%. The material sequenced was blood, taken from a patient who underwent chemoradiotherapy. The receptors here all came from a human donor with HPV-associated anogenital cancer.

The chain combines TRBV5-1 with TRBJ1-1, with D perhaps matching TRBD1 (6 bases). V was clipped by 1 base and J by 1 base, with 8 bases between them. Germline V gene data show CDR1 as SGHRS and CDR2 as YFSETQ. CDR3 size: 14 residues. The CDR3 region is CASSLWGQNTEAFF. CDR3 in DNA: TGCGCCAGCAGCTTGTGGGGACAGAACACTGAAGCTTTCTTT.

This chain links TRBV6-6 with TRBJ2-5; 8 bases are shared with TRBD1. The CDR3 loop spans 15 amino acids. J was trimmed by 2 bases and V by 2 bases; bases with no gene match: 4. Germline loops: CDR1 MNHNY, CDR2 SVGAGI (reference sequence). This chain's CDR3 is CASSYPGQVQETQYF. Here the CDR3 DNA reads TGTGCCAGCAGTTACCCGGGACAGGTACAAGAGACCCAGTACTTC.

This chain links TRBV11-1 with TRBJ2-7, with a tentative D call TRBD2 (5 bases). Trimming took off 5 bases at V and 2 bases at J, with 16 bases between the two ends. The CDR3 runs 15 residues. Germline CDR1 SGHAT, CDR2 FQDESV (reference sequence). CDR3 amino acids: CASSPRIEGTYEQYF. The CDR3 DNA sequence: TGTGCCAGCAGCCCGAGGATAGAGGGAACCTACGAGCAGTACTTC.

The V gene is TRBV7-6, the J gene TRBJ1-1; 8 bases agree with TRBD1. Trimming removed 5 bases from V and 1 base from J; junction bases left unmatched: 9. The CDR3 contains 16 residues. Germline values: CDR1 SGHVS, CDR2 FNYEAQ. The CDR3 nucleotides read TGTGCCAGCAGCCAACGTCCGGGGACAGGGAACACTGAAGCTTTCTTT. Translation: CASSQRPGTGNTEAFF.

V and J are TRBV6-1 and TRBJ1-2; a possible D gene is TRBD1 (5 bases). The CDR3 totals 13 residues. CDR1 and CDR2 (germline): MNHNS, SASEGT. Trimming removed 2 bases from V and 10 bases from J, with 14 bases in between. The DNA of the CDR3 is TGTGCCAGCAGTGAATTTGGACAATCGGTCTACACCTTC. It codes for CASSEFGQSVYTF.

This clone was observed a few times. The V call is TRBV6-5, the J call TRBJ1-2; 11 bases align to TRBD1. CDR3 length: 11 residues. CDR1 and CDR2 (germline): MNHEY, SVGAGI. V shed 8 bases and J 8 bases; nucleotides not matched to a gene: 1. DNA of the CDR3: TGTGCCAGCGGGACAGGGGGAGGCTACACCTTC. Amino acids: CASGTGGGYTF.

The chain links TRBV14 to TRBJ1-1; no clear D. The CDR3 extends over 11 amino acids. CDR1 and CDR2 from the germline V gene are SGHDN and FVKESK. The V gene lost 6 bases and the J gene lost 2 bases, with 4 bases spanning the gap. The CDR3 region has the DNA TGTGCCAGCAGTGCAAACACTGAAGCTTTCTTT. Amino acids: CASSANTEAFF.